These 20 T cell receptor beta chains originate from one sample sequenced in a study of blood T cell repertoires in COVID-19. Some clones are missing from TCRdb's copy, which holds only in-frame ones; the method was immunoSEQ multiplex PCR. Among 100,000 to 150,000 clones listed, approximately 74% were seen once. The sequenced sample was peripheral blood. The receptors were gathered from a man aged 60 to 75 with acute or convalescent COVID-19.

This rearrangement joins TRBV11-3 to TRBJ2-7; 9 positions agree with TRBD1. The V segment lost 5 bases and the J segment 6 bases; nucleotides outside the gene matches: 5. Germline V gene sequence: CDR1 SGHNT, CDR2 YENEEA. This CDR3 contains 13 residues. The CDR3 DNA reads as TGTGCCAGCAGCCCGGGACAGGGAACCGAGCAGTACTTC. Its protein product is CASSPGQGTEQYF.

This clone was picked up one time. The rearrangement joins TRBV10-3 to TRBJ2-1, with 9 bases matching TRBD2. Germline-derived CDR1 and CDR2 are ENHRY and SYGVKD. V trimming: 4 bases; J trimming: 7 bases; junction bases outside the gene matches: 8. The CDR3 has 15 amino acids. The chain's CDR3 is CAISASTSGGNEQFF. CDR3 in DNA: TGTGCCATCAGTGCCTCGACTAGCGGTGGGAATGAGCAGTTCTTC.

The J gene is TRBJ2-1, the V gene TRBV29-1, with a possible D match to TRBD1 (5 bases). This CDR3 has 13 residues. Germline loops: CDR1 SQVTM, CDR2 ANQGSEA. V was clipped by 7 bases and J by 8 bases, with 18 bases between them. CDR3 loop: CSGKHRRFDEQFF. Written as DNA, the CDR3 is TGCAGCGGAAAACACAGGCGATTCGATGAGCAGTTCTTC.

The chain links TRBV4-2 to TRBJ2-5, with 8 bases fitting TRBD2. The germline V gene encodes CDR1 LGHNA and CDR2 YNFKEQ. The CDR3 has 16 residues. With V trimmed by 3 bases and J by 6 bases, 12 bases remained unmatched. CDR3 region: CASSQGPGGGGQTQYF. The CDR3, as DNA: TGTGCCAGCAGCCAGGGCCCCGGGGGCGGGGGGCAGACCCAGTACTTC.

V is TRBV6-5 and J is TRBJ2-7; no clear D gene. Per germline, CDR1 MNHEY and CDR2 SVGAGI. The CDR3 loop spans 14 amino acids. V dropped 2 bases and J dropped 6 bases, with 14 bases sitting between them. This CDR3 is CASSYIRMESEQYF. The CDR3 DNA reads TGTGCCAGCAGTTACATCCGAATGGAGTCCGAGCAGTACTTC.

The rearrangement joins TRBV4-2 to TRBJ2-7, with 8 bases matching TRBD2. The CDR3 has 15 amino acids. Germline V gene lookup returns CDR1 LGHNA and CDR2 YNFKEQ. V trimming: 2 bases; J trimming: 4 bases; junction bases outside the gene matches: 7. The CDR3 DNA sequence: TGTGCCAGCAGCCAATCAGCGGGGGCACAATACGAGCAGTACTTC. Amino acid sequence: CASSQSAGAQYEQYF.

The rearrangement uses TRBV11-3 and TRBJ2-6; TRBD1 is a possible D gene (6 bases). Germline V gene sequence: CDR1 SGHNT, CDR2 YENEEA. The CDR3 has 18 residues. V was clipped by 2 bases and J by 1 base, with 15 bases between them. CDR3 amino acids: CASSLKQGLGSGANVLTF. CDR3 DNA: TGTGCCAGCAGCTTAAAACAGGGTCTAGGATCTGGGGCCAACGTCCTGACTTTC.

V usage is TRBV6-2 or TRBV6-3 and J usage is TRBJ2-3, with a tentative D call TRBD1 (5 bases). The CDR3 totals 15 residues. Germline CDR1 is MNHEY and CDR2 is SVGEGT. V shed 5 bases and J shed 7 bases, with 19 bases lying between them. CDR3 sequence: CASSPRTRSPNTQYF. The CDR3 DNA is TGTGCCAGCAGTCCCCGGACAAGGTCCCCGAATACGCAGTATTTT.

V gene TRBV5-6 combines with J gene TRBJ2-2; D might be TRBD2 (5 bases). This CDR3 contains 16 residues. Trimming stripped 1 base from V and 3 bases from J, with 13 bases between. Germline V gives CDR1 SGHDT, CDR2 YYEEEE. The CDR3 spells CASSLYREHDTGELFF. The DNA of the CDR3 is TGTGCCAGCAGCTTGTACCGGGAACACGACACCGGGGAGCTGTTTTTT.

The DNA for the CDR3 is TGCGCCAGCAGCCCGGACGGGACAGGGGGAAAGGGCTACACCTTC. Encoded protein: CASSPDGTGGKGYTF. The rearrangement links TRBV5-1 to TRBJ1-2, with 11 bases lining up with TRBD1. Germline loops: CDR1 SGHRS, CDR2 YFSETQ. The CDR3 consists of 15 residues. The trim removed 4 bases at V and 8 bases at J, leaving 10 bases unmatched.

The chain employs TRBV6-6 and TRBJ2-6, with D possibly being TRBD1 (5 bases). The germline V gene encodes CDR1 MNHNY and CDR2 SVGAGI (reference sequence). V gave up 2 bases and J gave up 2 bases, with 7 bases separating them. This CDR3 comprises 15 residues. CDR3 nucleotide sequence: TGTGCCAGCAGTTACGGCAGGGCTGGGGCCAACGTCCTGACTTTC. It specifies CASSYGRAGANVLTF.

This chain links TRBV24-1 with TRBJ1-1; 8 positions agree with TRBD1. After removal of 4 bases from V and 4 bases from J, the junction contained 7 bases not matched to a gene. CDR3 length: 15 amino acids. Germline CDR1 is KGHDR and CDR2 is SFDVKD. The CDR3 DNA sequence: TGTGCCACCAGTGAAACAGGGGGGTCGAGCACTGAAGCTTTCTTT. It yields the protein CATSETGGSSTEAFF.

The chain employs TRBV5-1 and TRBJ1-1; no firm D call. The CDR3 spans 13 residues. In germline, CDR1 is SGHRS, CDR2 YFSETQ. V shed 1 base and J shed 8 bases, with 12 bases lying between them. The CDR3 is CASSLFMRNEAFF. The CDR3 nucleotides are TGCGCCAGCAGCTTGTTCATGCGGAACGAAGCTTTCTTT.

The V call is TRBV5-6, the J call TRBJ2-5; D is unclear. Trimming stripped 2 bases from V and 5 bases from J, with 10 bases between. CDR1 is SGHDT and CDR2 is YYEEEE in the germline V gene. The CDR3 totals 13 residues. The CDR3 DNA reads TGTGCCAGCAGCTTAGTTAGTGGTGAGACCCAGTACTTC. Its translation is CASSLVSGETQYF.

There are a few counts of this clone. This sequence joins TRBV27 and TRBJ1-6; maybe TRBD1 (5 bases). Per the germline V gene, CDR1 is MNHEY and CDR2 is SMNVEV (reference sequence). The CDR3 covers 15 residues. Trimming removed 3 bases at V and 6 bases at J, with 12 bases between. CDR3 sequence reads: CASSFKGWGNSPLHF. The CDR3 coding sequence is TGTGCCAGCAGTTTCAAGGGGTGGGGTAATTCACCCCTCCACTTT.

This CDR3 reads CASSPGTGGRELFF. DNA for the CDR3: TGTGCCAGCAGTCCAGGGACAGGCGGCCGGGAGCTGTTTTTT. This rearrangement joins TRBV28 to TRBJ2-2, with TRBD1 matching over 8 bases. The CDR3 is 14 residues long. The V and J ends lost 5 bases and 9 bases, in that order; junction bases with no gene match: 8. Germline V CDR1 and CDR2: MDHEN, SYDVKM. Complete variable domain (other parts from reference TRBV28 and TRBJ2-2): DVKVTQSSRYLVKRTGEKVFLECVQDMDHENMFWYRQDPGLGLRLIYFSYDVKMKEKGDIPEGYSVSREKKERFSLILESASTNQTSMYLCASSPGTGGRELFFGEGSRLTVL.

With respect to this clone: Other DNA sequences in this sample translate to the same CDR3. The rearrangement uses TRBV27 and TRBJ1-2; perhaps TRBD1 as D (6 bases). The germline V gene has CDR1 MNHEY and CDR2 SMNVEV (reference sequence). This CDR3 contains 13 residues. V was shortened by 3 bases and J by 8 bases, with 13 bases between the two germline ends. The CDR3 sequence: CASSFRGGYGYTF. The CDR3 DNA reads as TGTGCCAGCAGTTTCAGGGGTGGTTACGGCTACACCTTC.

The chain has TRBV23-1 and TRBJ1-1; TRBD1 is a possible D gene (5 bases). TRBV23-1 carries the ORF label, with uncertain function. CDR3 length: 20 amino acids. Trimming left V 2 bases short and J 1 base short, with 26 bases between. This CDR3 reads CASSQLSTRKDRTKNTEAFF. Written as DNA, the CDR3 is TGCGCCAGCAGTCAACTGAGCACCCGGAAAGACAGAACTAAGAACACTGAAGCTTTCTTT.

The chain couples TRBV7-9 to TRBJ2-3; tentatively, D is TRBD2 (5 bases). Trimming cost V 7 bases and J 0 bases, with 8 bases left between them. The germline V gene encodes CDR1 SEHNR and CDR2 FQNEAQ (reference sequence). CDR3 length: 13 amino acids. The CDR3: CASIATSTDTQYF. The CDR3 DNA follows: TGTGCCAGCATAGCGACTAGCACAGATACGCAGTATTTT.

This clone was seen just once. The chain uses TRBV2 and TRBJ1-2; 7 bases align to TRBD1. The V gene end was trimmed by 8 bases and the J gene end by 4 bases; junction bases not matched to a gene: 10. CDR1 is SNHLY, CDR2 FYNNEI, per germline. The CDR3 extends over 14 amino acids. The CDR3 reads CASGDSPRVYGYTF. The CDR3 nucleotides are TGTGCCAGCGGGGACAGCCCCAGAGTCTATGGCTACACCTTC.